Described below is a single T cell receptor (beta chain) sequence and its context. Its antigen remains unidentified. Germline-derived CDR1 and CDR2 are SNHLY and FYNNEI. V shed 6 bases and J 8 bases; nucleotides not matched to a gene: 18. This CDR3 is built from 17 residues. This specimen comes from a study of shared clonotypes between healthy human individuals. Whole-study results and caveats: In having few donors, the study represented limited genetic and exposure-history diversity. For sorted subsets, rarefaction showed incomplete sequencing despite large depth.

Per the study methods: Sequence data from immunoSEQ were junction-only and lacked quality scores; consequently, filtering differed. The assay was immunoSEQ multiplex PCR, and TCRdb's table has in-frame clones only and misses some. For V, J and clone size, that table is used; D and trimming come from the DNA. The table includes under 350,000 clones, about nine tenths detected once. The TCR comes from a man aged 18 to 29 in good health. The V call is TRBV2, the J call TRBJ2-1; TRBD2 matches at 8 bases. The sample taken for sequencing was memory CD8+ T cells sorted from blood. Subset of the sample: CD45RO+ cells pooled with CCR7-negative TemRA cells. CDR3 coding DNA: TGTGCCAGCAGGGGGGCGGGACTAGTTGTATCGTCCCATGAGCAGTTCTTC. Translated: CASRGAGLVVSSHEQFF.